This T cell receptor (beta chain) was identified during a study of blood T cell repertoires in COVID-19. Produced via immunoSEQ multiplex PCR; TCRdb's table is partial and in-frame only. Of hundreds of thousands of clones listed, more than 70% are singletons. Germline V gene sequence: CDR1 SGHNT, CDR2 YYREEE (reference sequence). There are 12 residues in the CDR3. The ends were cut back, 0 bases at V and 9 bases at J, with 10 bases in the middle. The chain couples TRBV5-4 to TRBJ2-7; no definite D call. The specimen was PBMCs or T cells enriched from blood (not recorded which). This receptor was taken from a woman aged 40-49 years with acute COVID-19. For the CDR3, the DNA is TGTGCCAGCAGCTTGGACTCCCGCGGGCAGTACTTC. It encodes CASSLDSRGQYF.